This T cell receptor (beta chain) was captured by sequencing in a study of blood T cells in healthy people across ages. The study's findings and limits: For the donors, CMV status was unknown and possibly confounded expanded clonotype changes. Greater diversity and more naive CD4+ cells were seen in long-lived donors than in aged donors.

Total RNA amounts of at least 5.5 micrograms were extracted per sample. As for this clonotype: Its antigen is as yet unknown.

This CDR3 comprises 16 residues. Trimming pared 2 bases from V and 4 bases from J, leaving 17 bases between. Then a second PCR, running roughly 7 to 11 cycles, was carried out with a sample-barcoded 5' primer and a J-beta primer mix. At least 2.5 million CDR3-containing paired-end reads were obtained per sample. TCRdb re-called the 5' RACE reads with MiXCR, one entry per CDR3 protein. The sample lists under 1 million distinct CDR3 sequences; around two fifths were seen once. This rearrangement joins TRBV12-3 or TRBV12-4 to TRBJ1-2; D ambiguous. The sequence was collected from a man in his sixties in good health. Material: blood. The CDR3 region is CASSLRRAQVFYGYTF. In DNA, the CDR3 is TGTGCCAGCAGTTTAAGGAGGGCGCAGGTCTTCTATGGCTACACCTTC.